Below are 32 T cell receptor delta chains sequenced from a single sample in a study of gamma-delta chains in newborns, infants, children (dated by TCRdb to about 2019). Data came from an Illumina MiSeq. TCRdb processed the public reads again with the CATT caller, after which rows with matching DNA were combined. This sample is represented by 10,000 or so delta-chain clones; 3.5% of them were singletons. The ten largest clones add up to around 8.6% of the sample. The material sequenced was blood. The receptors shown here come from a child who was a newborn, infant or young child, either healthy, febrile or measles-vaccinated (not recorded which).

This clone was seen more than once but under ten times. The chain is built from TRDV1 and TRDJ1, with TRDD3 matching over 9 bases. The V gene's germline CDR1 is TSWWSYY and CDR2 QGS. This CDR3 region has 15 residues. Trimming removed 4 bases from V and 10 bases from J; junction bases left unmatched: 13. CDR3 protein: CALGGPNHWGYALIF. CDR3 sequence (DNA): TGTGCTCTTGGGGGTCCTAACCATTGGGGATACGCACTCATCTTT.

This clone was recorded a few times. V and J are TRDV1 and TRDJ1, with D uncertain. Germline assignment: CDR1 TSWWSYY and CDR2 QGS. The CDR3 contains 21 residues. V shed 4 bases and J shed 0 bases, with 30 bases lying between them. For the CDR3, the DNA is TGTGCTCTTGGGGTACCATTTCCGCGGGGTGCCAAAACCCAAAACACCGATAAACTCATCTTT. As protein: CALGVPFPRGAKTQNTDKLIF.

The genes are TRDV1 and TRDJ2; D uncertain. V lost 8 bases to trimming and J lost 0 bases, with 22 bases between them. Germline CDR1 and CDR2: TSWWSYY and QGS. The length of the CDR3 is 18 residues. CDR3 amino acids: CALISEFSARSLTAQLFF. The CDR3 nucleotides read TGTGCTCTTATTTCCGAATTTTCTGCCCGCTCTTTGACAGCACAACTCTTCTTT.

This clone has a handful of counts. The sample holds other DNA sequences that translate to the same CDR3. The gene calls are TRDV2 and TRDJ1; a possible D gene is TRDD3 (6 bases). V lost 0 bases and J lost 5, with 15 bases in between. The CDR3 runs 15 residues. Germline V CDR1 and CDR2: GEAIGNYY, EKD. The CDR3 protein is CACDTAVGIEDKLIF. CDR3 bases: TGTGCCTGTGACACCGCAGTGGGGATTGAAGATAAACTCATCTTT.

This clone was detected a few times. The translation of this DNA and the TCRdb protein of a much larger clone differ at residue 5, probably owing to a read error; the protein shown here is translated from the DNA. The chain is built from TRDV2 and TRDJ1; TRDD3 matches 8 bases. J lost 0 bases, V lost 2 bases, and 4 bases had no gene match. This CDR3 contains 15 residues. Germline CDR1 reads GEAIGNYY; CDR2 reads EKD. This CDR3 reads CACDRLGANTDKLIF. CDR3 bases: TGTGCCTGTGACAGACTGGGGGCCAACACCGATAAACTCATCTTT.

The V gene is TRDV2, the J gene TRDJ1, with 12 bases lining up with TRDD3. The CDR3 runs 22 residues. Unmatched junction bases numbered 22, after V lost 3 bases and J lost 0 bases. CDR1 is GEAIGNYY and CDR2 is EKD in the germline V gene. CDR3 nucleotide sequence: TGTGCCTGTGACTCTGGTGGACGGTACTGGGGGATACACTTTAGGGACACCGATAAACTCATCTTT. It yields the protein CACDSGGRYWGIHFRDTDKLIF.

The J gene is TRDJ1, the V gene TRDV1; perhaps TRDD2 as D (6 bases). V shed 1 base and J shed 0 bases, with 12 bases lying between them. From germline, CDR1 is TSWWSYY and CDR2 QGS. The CDR3 has 16 residues. CDR3 region: CALGEPDPTHTDKLIF. In DNA, the CDR3 is TGTGCTCTTGGGGAACCAGATCCTACCCACACCGATAAACTCATCTTT.

To note about this clone: Other DNA sequences from this sample encode an identical CDR3 as well. V usage is TRDV2 and J usage is TRDJ1; 9 bases map to TRDD3. With V trimmed by 7 bases and J by 0 bases, 20 bases remained unmatched. Germline-derived CDR1 and CDR2 are GEAIGNYY and EKD. This CDR3 comprises 19 residues. In nucleotides, the CDR3 is TGTGCCTGCGACGCACTTACTGGGGGACCCGGGCCCGACACCGATAAACTCATCTTT. Its protein product is CACDALTGGPGPDTDKLIF.

The chain employs TRDV1 and TRDJ1; 9 nucleotides line up with TRDD3. Per germline, CDR1 TSWWSYY and CDR2 QGS. Germline trimming cut 2 bases from V and 0 bases from J; bases unmatched to any gene: 4. This CDR3 has 16 amino acids. The DNA of the CDR3 is TGTGCTCTTGGGGAAACTGGGGGAGAGTACACCGATAAACTCATCTTT. It yields the protein CALGETGGEYTDKLIF.

This clone was found a few times. This sequence joins TRDV1 and TRDJ2; 7 bases fit TRDD3. V dropped 2 bases and J dropped 13; count of bases not matched to a gene: 13. The CDR3 sequence is 15 residues long. Germline loops: CDR1 TSWWSYY, CDR2 QGS. The CDR3 nucleotides read TGTGCTCTTGGGGAAATTAGAAGGGGATATATTACACTCTTCTTT. Protein product: CALGEIRRGYITLFF.

The rearrangement uses TRDV1 and TRDJ1; D remains unclear. This CDR3 spans 16 amino acids. Trimming removed 4 bases at V and 7 bases at J, with 22 bases between. Germline-derived CDR1 and CDR2 are TSWWSYY and QGS. CDR3: CALGVLFSPSLSKLIF. CDR3 sequence (DNA): TGTGCTCTTGGGGTTCTCTTCTCCCCCTCCCTTAGTAAACTCATCTTT.

In this sample, this clone turned up a few times. A far larger clone is a single base away, which makes a read error likely. The V and J genes are TRDV2 and TRDJ1, with 10 positions matching TRDD3. With V trimmed by 3 bases and J by 3 bases, 3 bases remained unmatched. CDR1 is GEAIGNYY and CDR2 is EKD in the germline V gene. The CDR3 runs to 14 residues. The CDR3 loop reads CACDVLGDADKLIF. CDR3 bases: TGTGCCTGTGACGTACTGGGGGATGCCGATAAACTCATCTTT.

This clone is classed as medium-sized. The CDR3 DNA follows: TGTGCCTGTGACGAGGTGGTAGGGGATCTGACAGCACAACTCTTCTTT. This sequence encodes CACDEVVGDLTAQLFF. The chain couples TRDV2 to TRDJ2; maybe TRDD3 (6 bases). Germline-derived CDR1 and CDR2 are GEAIGNYY and EKD. This CDR3 is 16 amino acids long. V shed 3 bases and J shed 3 bases, with 16 bases lying between them.

This clone is categorized as medium-sized. The V and J genes are TRAV29/DV5 and TRDJ1; 13 bases are a match to TRDD3. The CDR3 consists of 20 residues. J gave up 0 bases and V 3 bases, and 17 bases lay outside the gene matches. Germline CDR1 reads NSMFDY; CDR2 reads ISSIKDK. Here the CDR3 DNA reads TGTGCAGCAAAGTATGGCCGTACTGGGGGATACGCCAGGTACACCGATAAACTCATCTTT. Protein: CAAKYGRTGGYARYTDKLIF.

The V call is TRDV1, the J call TRDJ4; D might be TRDD2 (5 bases). Looked up from germline, CDR1 is TSWWSYY and CDR2 is QGS. This CDR3 has 16 residues. The V end lost 7 bases, the J end lost 1 base, and 22 bases lay between the germline ends. The CDR3 region is CALVFHFPPILRPLIF. The CDR3 DNA follows: TGTGCTCTTGTTTTTCACTTCCCACCTATTCTCAGACCCCTGATCTTT.

This clone is deemed medium-sized. V is TRDV2 and J is TRDJ1; 9 bases are shared with TRDD3. The J segment lost 6 bases and the V segment lost 0 bases, leaving 34 bases of the junction unmatched. Germline V gene data show CDR1 as GEAIGNYY and CDR2 as EKD. The CDR3 sequence is 24 residues long. CDR3 region: CACDTLSFLPPSFIRWGILNKLIF. CDR3 sequence (DNA): TGTGCCTGTGACACCCTTTCTTTTTTACCGCCTTCCTTTATACGCTGGGGGATTTTGAATAAACTCATCTTT.

Comments on this clone: At one of its ends the junction is not consistent with the germline gene, which may arise from a read error. Other DNA sequences in the same sample also yield this CDR3. The rearrangement uses TRDV1 and TRDJ1, with 10 bases matching TRDD3. The CDR3 is 16 residues long. Germline V gene lookup returns CDR1 TSWWSYY and CDR2 QGS. The DNA for the CDR3 is TGTGCTCTTGGGGAACTGCAGTCGGGGGATACGGATAAACTCATCTTC. This sequence encodes CALGELQSGDTDKLIF.

This clone turned up a few times. This chain connects TRDV1 to TRDJ1, with TRDD2 identical over 9 bases. CDR1 is TSWWSYY, CDR2 QGS, per germline. CDR3 length: 21 residues. The V gene end was trimmed by 3 bases and the J gene end by 0 bases; junction bases not matched to a gene: 20. Here the CDR3 reads CALGEQAFLQYVLGDTDKLIF. The DNA of the CDR3 is TGTGCTCTTGGGGAGCAGGCCTTCCTACAATATGTGCTGGGGGACACCGATAAACTCATCTTT.

This clone was observed a handful of times. The gene calls are TRDV1 and TRDJ1, with 13 bases lining up with TRDD3. Germline values: CDR1 TSWWSYY, CDR2 QGS. The CDR3 has 19 residues. Trimming cost V 5 bases and J 2 bases; bases outside gene matches: 14. CDR3 region: CALGTAYWGIRRGTDKLIF. The CDR3, as DNA: TGTGCTCTTGGGACCGCGTACTGGGGGATACGAAGGGGAACCGATAAACTCATCTTT.

This clone is medium-sized. The rearrangement links TRDV2 to TRDJ1, with 10 bases that match TRDD3. The V gene end was trimmed by 0 bases and the J gene end by 0 bases; junction bases not matched to a gene: 21. In germline, CDR1 is GEAIGNYY, CDR2 EKD. CDR3 size: 22 residues. CDR3 DNA: TGTGCCTGTGACACCTTGACGGTATTGGGGGATACTCCGCCAACGTACACCGATAAACTCATCTTT. Residues: CACDTLTVLGDTPPTYTDKLIF.

This clone came up a few times. This chain connects TRDV1 to TRDJ1; TRDD3 agrees at 7 bases. V gave up 2 bases and J gave up 2 bases; unmatched junction bases: 23. The CDR3 length is 21 residues. The germline V gene has CDR1 TSWWSYY and CDR2 QGS. The CDR3 is CALGEFFPFSGGPWWTDKLIF. For the CDR3, the DNA is TGTGCTCTTGGGGAATTTTTCCCATTCTCTGGGGGTCCCTGGTGGACCGATAAACTCATCTTT.

The gene calls are TRDV1 and TRDJ1; D gene ambiguous. Germline CDR1 TSWWSYY, CDR2 QGS. This CDR3 is 16 amino acids long. The V end lost 2 bases, the J end lost 8 bases, and 21 bases lay between the germline ends. CDR3 amino acids: CALGEVTGYVPLKLIF. In DNA form, the CDR3 reads TGTGCTCTTGGGGAAGTCACCGGGTATGTTCCCCTAAAACTCATCTTT.

This clone appeared a few times. This rearrangement joins TRDV2 to TRDJ3, with D possibly being TRDD3 (6 bases). The germline gives CDR1 GEAIGNYY, CDR2 EKD. V lost 3 bases to trimming and J lost 2 bases, with 34 bases between them. This CDR3 has 24 residues. The CDR3 is CACDPVHSNGKNWEMAWDTRQMFF. In DNA form, the CDR3 reads TGTGCCTGTGACCCCGTCCATTCGAACGGGAAAAACTGGGAAATGGCCTGGGACACCCGACAGATGTTTTTC.

This clone showed up just a few times. The genes are TRDV2 and TRDJ1; 8 bases map to TRDD3. From germline, CDR1 is GEAIGNYY and CDR2 EKD. The CDR3 length is 17 residues. V trimming: 1 base; J trimming: 4 bases; junction bases outside the gene matches: 13. CDR3 protein: CACDTLGIPVFDDKLIF. The CDR3 DNA is TGTGCCTGTGACACGCTGGGGATACCGGTATTTGACGATAAACTCATCTTT.

This chain links TRDV1 with TRDJ1; D is unclear. Germline V gene lookup returns CDR1 TSWWSYY and CDR2 QGS. With 3 bases removed from V and 7 bases from J, the gap between germline ends came to 18 bases. This CDR3 has 15 residues. This chain's CDR3 is CALGDPLCAVCKLIF. The DNA of the CDR3 is TGTGCTCTTGGGGACCCATTGTGCGCGGTGTGTAAACTCATCTTT.

The genes are TRDV1 and TRDJ1, with 7 bases fitting TRDD3. CDR3 length: 18 amino acids. The ends lost 2 bases at V and 0 bases at J; junction bases unmatched: 12. CDR1 and CDR2 from the germline V gene are TSWWSYY and QGS. The CDR3 coding sequence is TGTGCTCTTGGGGAATGTATAGTCTCCGGGGGATACACCGATAAACTCATCTTT. Residues: CALGECIVSGGYTDKLIF.

This clone turned up a few times. At one boundary the junction diverges from the germline segment, which might be a read error. J is TRDJ3 and V is TRDV1; D is perhaps TRDD3 (6 bases). The CDR3 contains 21 residues. Germline loops: CDR1 TSWWSYY, CDR2 QGS. This chain's CDR3 is CAPGEHRLFRPGSWDTRQMFF. The CDR3 region has the DNA TGTGCTCCTGGGGAACACCGACTCTTCCGACCGGGCTCCTGGGACACCCGACAGATGTTTTTC.

This clone was seen a handful of times. One end of the junction fails to match germline, which may point to a read error. The V call is TRDV2, the J call TRDJ1; tentatively, D is TRDD3 (6 bases). This CDR3 is built from 18 residues. Per the germline V gene, CDR1 is GEAIGNYY and CDR2 is EKD. The CDR3 region is CACDPLERGGIHTDKFIF. In DNA, the CDR3 is TGTGCCTGTGACCCCTTAGAGCGGGGGGGAATTCACACCGATAAATTCATCTTT.

This clone has more than one count but fewer than ten. The translation of this DNA and the TCRdb protein of a much larger clone differ at residue 9, probably owing to a read error; the protein shown here is translated from the DNA. This chain connects TRDV2 to TRDJ3; no firm D call. The CDR3 is made up of 17 amino acids. Trimming cost V 0 bases and J 2 bases, with 10 bases left between them. Germline loops: CDR1 GEAIGNYY, CDR2 EKD. CDR3 protein: CACDTLSTPWDTRQMFF. The CDR3 DNA reads TGTGCCTGTGACACCTTATCGACCCCCTGGGACACCCGACAGATGTTTTTC.

This clone was recorded a few times. The chain carries TRDV1 and TRDJ1; no definite D call. The germline V gene encodes CDR1 TSWWSYY and CDR2 QGS. V dropped 5 bases and J dropped 1 base, with 47 bases sitting between them. This CDR3 has 26 residues. The CDR3 protein is CALGRIPGKKFFFVRGPPTITDKLIF. The CDR3 bases are TGTGCTCTTGGGCGTATTCCCGGCAAAAAGTTTTTTTTCGTCCGGGGCCCTCCCACCATCACCGATAAACTCATCTTT.

Comment on this clone: The mismatch at residue 5 between this DNA's translation and the TCRdb protein of a much larger clone likely reflects a read error; the protein shown is translated from the DNA. The V and J genes are TRDV2 and TRDJ3, with 9 positions matching TRDD3. Germline CDR1 and CDR2: GEAIGNYY and EKD. After removal of 3 bases from V and 0 bases from J, the junction contained 5 bases not matched to a gene. There are 18 residues in the CDR3. The DNA for the CDR3 is TGTGCCTGTGACGCCGTACTGGGGGACTCCTGGGACACCCGACAGATGTTTTTC. Its protein is CACDAVLGDSWDTRQMFF.

This clone has only one observation. The chain links TRDV1 to TRDJ1; perhaps TRDD3 as D (8 bases). Assignment of the J gene here rests on matching the DNA to germline, because TCRdb gives none. Germline CDR1 and CDR2: TSWWSYY and QGS. V was clipped by 5 bases and J by 0 bases, with 58 bases between them. CDR3 size: 30 residues. CDR3 sequence reads: CALGTPFLPDDCTGGDKGRKLPRNTDKLIF. CDR3 sequence (DNA): TGTGCTCTTGGGACCCCCTTCCTCCCTGACGATTGTACTGGGGGGGATAAGGGGAGAAAGCTCCCTCGGAACACCGATAAACTCATCTTT.